One and the same sample provided the 16 T cell receptor beta chains below, sequenced in a study of blood T cell repertoires in COVID-19. The data were produced by immunoSEQ multiplex PCR, yet TCRdb's version contains in-frame clones alone and is incomplete. This table has about 140,000 clones, approximately 83% appearing once. The sample taken for sequencing was peripheral blood. Receptors were obtained from a woman in her sixties or seventies with acute or convalescent COVID-19.

This rearrangement joins TRBV28 to TRBJ1-6, with TRBD1 identical over 8 bases. The CDR3 has 15 residues. Germline V gives CDR1 MDHEN, CDR2 SYDVKM. The J segment lost 4 bases and the V segment lost 5 bases, leaving 4 bases of the junction unmatched. The CDR3 is CASSGTGLYNSPLHF. The CDR3 bases are TGTGCCAGCAGTGGGACAGGCCTATATAATTCACCCCTCCACTTT. Variable domain in full (rest from reference TRBV28 and TRBJ1-6): DVKVTQSSRYLVKRTGEKVFLECVQDMDHENMFWYRQDPGLGLRLIYFSYDVKMKEKGDIPEGYSVSREKKERFSLILESASTNQTSMYLCASSGTGLYNSPLHFGNGTRLTVT.

The rearrangement uses TRBV3-1 (or the pseudogene TRBV3-2) and TRBJ2-2; D is undetermined. Germline assignment: CDR1 LGHDT and CDR2 YNNKEL (reference sequence). This CDR3 has 17 amino acids. The V gene lost 1 base and the J gene lost 3 bases, with 15 bases spanning the gap. The CDR3, as DNA: TGTGCCAGCAGCCAAGCGTACAGCCAAACGTACACCGGGGAGCTGTTTTTT. Amino acids: CASSQAYSQTYTGELFF.

The chain uses TRBV6-2 or TRBV6-3 and TRBJ1-5, with a tentative D call TRBD1 (5 bases). Germline-derived CDR1 and CDR2 are MNHEY and SVGEGT. V was pared by 3 bases and J by 0 bases, with 18 bases between. The CDR3 is 18 amino acids. The CDR3 sequence is CASSYGGTRRYSNQPQHF. In DNA form, the CDR3 reads TGTGCCAGCAGTTATGGGGGGACCCGCCGTTATAGCAATCAGCCCCAGCATTTT.

The chain joins TRBV7-8 to TRBJ1-5; no clear D gene. Trimming pared 0 bases from V and 4 bases from J, leaving 7 bases between. The length of the CDR3 is 14 residues. Germline CDR1 SGHVS, CDR2 FQNEAQ. The CDR3 DNA reads as TGTGCCAGCAGCTTAGCGGCGGGGAATCAGCCCCAGCATTTT. Its protein product is CASSLAAGNQPQHF.

The chain recombines TRBV12-3 or TRBV12-4 with TRBJ2-7; 8 bases match TRBD1. The CDR3 covers 13 residues. The V gene end was trimmed by 6 bases and the J gene end by 6 bases; junction bases not matched to a gene: 7. The CDR3 loop reads CASRTADRAEQYF. The DNA for the CDR3 is TGTGCCAGCAGAACTGCGGACAGGGCCGAGCAGTACTTC.

The rearrangement links TRBV18 to TRBJ1-5; D unresolved. CDR3 length: 13 residues. V lost 1 base and J 10 bases, leaving 11 bases between the germline ends. The germline V gene encodes CDR1 KGHSH and CDR2 LQKENI. CDR3 loop: CASSPQRDRPQHF. The CDR3 region has the DNA TGTGCCAGCTCACCACAGAGGGATCGACCCCAGCATTTT.

The rearrangement uses TRBV20-1 and TRBJ2-5, with D possibly TRBD2 on 6 matching bases. Germline-derived CDR1 and CDR2 are DFQATT and SNEGSKA (reference sequence). Trimming took 5 bases from V and 5 from J, leaving 9 bases between them. The CDR3 is 11 residues long. In DNA form, the CDR3 reads TGCAGTGCTTGGGGGAGGGAGACCCAGTACTTC. It translates to CSAWGRETQYF.

The genes are TRBV19 and TRBJ1-3, with a possible D match to TRBD1 (5 bases). This CDR3 region has 15 residues. CDR1 is LNHDA, CDR2 SQIVND, per germline (reference sequence). Trimming cost V 5 bases and J 0 bases, with 11 bases left between them. The DNA for the CDR3 is TGTGCCAGTAGTGTACAGGTGTTCTCTGGAAACACCATATATTTT. This codes for CASSVQVFSGNTIYF.

The chain couples TRBV9 to TRBJ2-5, with 8 bases fitting TRBD2. Germline lookup yields CDR1 SGDLS and CDR2 YYNGEE. Unmatched junction bases numbered 10, after V lost 1 base and J lost 5 bases. This CDR3 is 16 amino acids long. CDR3 in amino acids: CASSVTPGGPGETQYF. The CDR3 DNA sequence: TGTGCCAGCAGCGTAACCCCGGGAGGGCCCGGGGAGACCCAGTACTTC.

The rearrangement joins TRBV27 to TRBJ2-1; D remains unclear. Trimming left V 5 bases short and J 6 bases short, with 8 bases between. CDR3 length: 12 residues. Germline V gene data show CDR1 as MNHEY and CDR2 as SMNVEV (reference sequence). The CDR3 reads CASSRLTNEQFF. The CDR3 nucleotides are TGTGCCAGCAGTAGACTCACCAATGAGCAGTTCTTC.

This clone was detected a few times. V gene TRBV30 combines with J gene TRBJ1-4, with 7 bases lining up with TRBD1. Germline-derived CDR1 and CDR2 are GTSNPN and SVGIG (reference sequence). There are 14 residues in the CDR3. After removal of 3 bases from V and 7 bases from J, the junction contained 8 bases not matched to a gene. This CDR3 reads CAWRGDSEFEKLFF. The CDR3 nucleotides read TGTGCCTGGAGGGGGGACAGCGAATTTGAAAAACTGTTTTTT.

V is TRBV19 and J is TRBJ1-5; 8 nucleotides align to TRBD1. Germline V gene data show CDR1 as LNHDA and CDR2 as SQIVND (reference sequence). The trim removed 5 bases at V and 6 bases at J, leaving 0 bases unmatched. The CDR3 has 12 residues. CDR3 protein: CASSDRGQPQHF. The CDR3 DNA reads as TGTGCCAGTAGTGACAGGGGTCAGCCCCAGCATTTT.

The J gene is TRBJ2-5, the V gene TRBV19; D ambiguous. There are 12 residues in the CDR3. The V gene's germline CDR1 is LNHDA and CDR2 SQIVND (reference sequence). The ends were cut back, 5 bases at V and 5 bases at J, with 9 bases in the middle. The CDR3 nucleotides are TGTGCCAGTAGTCCAGATTGGGAGACCCAGTACTTC. It translates to CASSPDWETQYF.

The chain employs TRBV14 and TRBJ2-7; TRBD1 is a possible D gene (6 bases). The CDR3 spans 16 residues. V lost 4 bases and J lost 3, with 19 bases in between. The germline V gene encodes CDR1 SGHDN and CDR2 FVKESK. Written as DNA, the CDR3 is TGTGCCAGCAGCCTTGAGGACAGTCCCAATTACTACGAGCAGTACTTC. It yields the protein CASSLEDSPNYYEQYF.

There are a few counts of this clone. This chain connects TRBV7-8 to TRBJ1-6; D ambiguous. The V gene's germline CDR1 is SGHVS and CDR2 FQNEAQ. The CDR3 extends over 16 amino acids. V lost 3 bases and J 2 bases, leaving 11 bases between the germline ends. The CDR3 nucleotides read TGTGCCAGCAGCTTTGGCAGAGGCACCTATAATTCACCCCTCCACTTT. It is translated as CASSFGRGTYNSPLHF.

The J gene is TRBJ1-2, the V gene TRBV28, with D perhaps matching TRBD1 (6 bases). Germline V gene data show CDR1 as MDHEN and CDR2 as SYDVKM. V was trimmed by 5 bases and J by 4 bases, leaving 14 bases between them. The CDR3 consists of 14 residues. CDR3 protein: CASSLPLTGYGYTF. CDR3 DNA sequence: TGTGCCAGCAGTCTACCGTTGACAGGCTATGGCTACACCTTC.